These 10 T cell receptor beta chains were all obtained from the same sample, sequenced in a study of tumour-infiltrating T cells in Burkitt lymphoma. Measured with immunoSEQ multiplex PCR; TCRdb has only the in-frame clones, and not every one. The sample shows around 48,000 clones, roughly 30% of them seen only once. The specimen was tumor tissue. The receptors derive from a human donor with Burkitt lymphoma.

The rearrangement uses TRBV6-5 and TRBJ2-7; D is unclear. This CDR3 contains 12 residues. Per the germline V gene, CDR1 is MNHEY and CDR2 is SVGAGI. Deletions cut 2 bases from V and 6 bases from J, with 8 bases between. The DNA of the CDR3 is TGTGCCAGCAGTTACAGGTGGGGCGAGCAGTACTTC. Residues: CASSYRWGEQYF.

This clone turned up a few times. The V gene is TRBV5-4, the J gene TRBJ2-2, with D perhaps assigned TRBD1 or TRBD2 (6 bases each). V was clipped by 10 bases and J by 5 bases, with 18 bases between them. CDR3 size: 14 residues. Looked up from germline, CDR1 is SGHNT and CDR2 is YYREEE (reference sequence). The CDR3 spells CALGGTPRTGELFF. The CDR3 region has the DNA TGTGCCTTAGGGGGGACTCCTCGGACCGGGGAGCTGTTTTTT.

This clone was seen a handful of times. The rearrangement uses TRBV5-1 and TRBJ1-1; D remains ambiguous. V lost 4 bases and J 2 bases, leaving 15 bases between the germline ends. Germline V CDR1 and CDR2: SGHRS, YFSETQ. CDR3 length: 15 amino acids. This chain's CDR3 is CASSDNAGLNTEAFF. CDR3 sequence (DNA): TGCGCCAGCAGCGATAACGCCGGGTTAAACACTGAAGCTTTCTTT.

The chain uses TRBV6-1 and TRBJ2-7; D not certain. The CDR3 loop spans 15 amino acids. From germline, CDR1 is MNHNS and CDR2 SASEGT. V shed 4 bases and J shed 0 bases, with 13 bases lying between them. The CDR3 region is CASSATAQSSYEQYF. Written as DNA, the CDR3 is TGTGCCAGCAGTGCCACAGCCCAGAGCTCCTACGAGCAGTACTTC.

The table lists this clone with a few counts. The rearrangement uses TRBV7-3 and TRBJ1-1, with a tentative D call TRBD1 (6 bases). This CDR3 region has 13 residues. Germline CDR1 reads SGHTA; CDR2 reads FQGTGA. Deletions cut 5 bases from V and 2 bases from J, with 9 bases between. Here the CDR3 reads CASSVQGNTEAFF. The CDR3 region has the DNA TGTGCCAGCAGCGTACAGGGCAACACTGAAGCTTTCTTT.

The V call is TRBV5-8, the J call TRBJ2-3; D not resolved. This CDR3 has 13 residues. Germline-derived CDR1 and CDR2 are SGHTS and YDEGEE. V was clipped by 4 bases and J by 4 bases, with 10 bases between them. The CDR3 bases are TGTGCCAGCAGCCCCTCCTCCGCAGATACGCAGTATTTT. Translated, it gives CASSPSSADTQYF.

V usage is TRBV28 and J usage is TRBJ1-1; D is undetermined. This CDR3 spans 13 amino acids. The ends were cut back, 3 bases at V and 5 bases at J, with 10 bases in the middle. The germline gives CDR1 MDHEN, CDR2 SYDVKM. CDR3 amino acids: CASSLGPGTEAFF. In DNA form, the CDR3 reads TGTGCCAGCAGTTTGGGTCCTGGGACTGAAGCTTTCTTT.

This rearrangement joins TRBV6-4 to TRBJ2-1; D perhaps matches TRBD2 (5 bases). The ends were cut back, 5 bases at V and 0 bases at J, with 5 bases in the middle. Germline V gene lookup returns CDR1 MRHNA and CDR2 SNTAGT. The CDR3 runs 13 residues. Here the CDR3 reads CASSSGSYNEQFF. As DNA, the CDR3 is TGTGCCAGCAGTAGCGGCTCCTACAATGAGCAGTTCTTC.

J is TRBJ2-5 and V is TRBV2, with 9 bases aligning to TRBD1. V shed 8 bases and J 5 bases; nucleotides not matched to a gene: 12. CDR3 length equals 15 residues. Germline-derived CDR1 and CDR2 are SNHLY and FYNNEI. The CDR3 bases are TGTGCCAGCGGTCCCCCGGACAGGGGATGGGAGACCCAGTACTTC. Translated, it gives CASGPPDRGWETQYF.

This rearrangement joins TRBV18 to TRBJ1-2; D gene ambiguous. Germline CDR1 and CDR2: KGHSH and LQKENI. Trimming removed 3 bases at V and 2 bases at J, with 16 bases between. The CDR3 length is 16 residues. CDR3 DNA sequence: TGTGCCAGCTCACCCTCAAGGCAACCGACAAACTATGGCTACACCTTC. Translation: CASSPSRQPTNYGYTF.